Listed below are T cell receptor beta chains from one sample, sequenced in a study of blood T cell repertoires in COVID-19. Generated by immunoSEQ multiplex PCR, the TCRdb table keeps only in-frame clones and is missing some. The sample contains around 38,000 clones, more than 75% of which appear only once. The specimen sequenced was peripheral blood. Receptors were obtained from a man between 70 and 80 years old with acute or convalescent COVID-19. CDR3s include the opening cysteine and the closing phenylalanine or tryptophan. A D gene is named only where the DNA matches it firmly. Size tells how often a clone was seen (once, few, many) or the class of an expanded clone, and some rows leave it out.

>TRBD1|NA|TRBV7-2|TRBJ2-3
TGTGCCAGCAGCTTGGACAGGCCAGATACGCAGTATTTT
CASSLDRPDTQYF
>NA|once|TRBV3-1/TRBV3-2|TRBJ2-3
TGTGCCAGCAGCCGGCTCGGCACAGATACGCAGTATTTT
CASSRLGTDTQYF
>TRBD1|NA|TRBV11-1|TRBJ1-1
TGTGCCAGCAGCCATGACAGGGGCACTGAAGCTTTCTTT
CASSHDRGTEAFF
>NA|NA|TRBV4-3|TRBJ1-4
TGCGCCAGCAGCCAAGATCGGGGTGAAAAACTGTTTTTT
CASSQDRGEKLFF
>NA|NA|TRBV19|TRBJ1-1
TGTGCCAGTAGTGCCGGGGTATCCACTGAAGCTTTCTTT
CASSAGVSTEAFF
>NA|NA|TRBV7-6|TRBJ2-3
TGTGCCAGCAGCCAACAGACCGAGGGTACGCAGTATTTT
CASSQQTEGTQYF
>TRBD2|few|TRBV5-1|TRBJ2-1
TGCGCCAGCAGCTCTACTGTACCGGGACTAGGGCAGTTCTTC
CASSSTVPGLGQFF
>TRBD1|few|TRBV7-6|TRBJ1-4
TGTGCCAGCAGCCCTAGGCACGGGACAGATAATGAAAAACTGTTTTTT
CASSPRHGTDNEKLFF
>TRBD1|few|TRBV9|TRBJ1-2
TGTGCCAGCAGCGTAGAGGCAGGGGGCTTTGGTTTTAACTATGGCTACACCTTC
CASSVEAGGFGFNYGYTF
>NA|NA|TRBV9|TRBJ1-1
TGTGCCAGCAGAAGGACAACAGGTGCTGAAGCTTTCTTT
CASRRTTGAEAFF
>NA|NA|TRBV19|TRBJ2-3
TGTGCCAGTAGTATTGGGGCAGGGGCAGGAGATACGCAGTATTTT
CASSIGAGAGDTQYF
>NA|NA|TRBV15|TRBJ1-4
TGTGCCACCAGCAGAGATCTCTTCGGGGGAAAACTGTTTTTT
CATSRDLFGGKLFF
>TRBD1|NA|TRBV9|TRBJ1-2
TGTGCCAGTACAGGGGGGGGCGCAGGTATTTTTGGCTACACCTTC
CASTGGGAGIFGYTF
>NA|NA|TRBV27|TRBJ1-2
TGTGCCAGCAGTTTAGCGGGGAACTATGGCTACACCTTC
CASSLAGNYGYTF
>NA|NA|TRBV7-2|TRBJ1-2
TGTGCCAGCAGCTCACCGACAGTACGCTATGGCTACACCTTC
CASSSPTVRYGYTF
>TRBD2|NA|TRBV19|TRBJ2-3
TGTGCCAGTAGCCTCGGGATCGGGGGGACGCAGTATTTT
CASSLGIGGTQYF
>TRBD1|NA|TRBV2|TRBJ2-5
TGTGCCAGCAGGGGACAGAAAGAGACCCAGTACTTC
CASRGQKETQYF
>NA|NA|TRBV7-6|TRBJ2-7
TGTGCCAGCCAAATGACAGGGAGGCGCGAGCAGTACTTC
CASQMTGRREQYF
>NA|NA|TRBV7-9|TRBJ2-5
TGTGCCAGCAGCCTCGCCGGGGTGGGTTATTACCAAGAGACCCAGTACTTC
CASSLAGVGYYQETQYF
>NA|NA|TRBV9|TRBJ2-2
TGTGCCAGCAGCCTCGACAGAGTCACCGGGGAGCTGTTTTTT
CASSLDRVTGELFF
>NA|NA|TRBV2|TRBJ1-5
TGTGCCAGCAGTGACGGGGTTAATCAGCCCCAGCATTTT
CASSDGVNQPQHF
>TRBD2|NA|TRBV7-9|TRBJ2-3
TGTGCCAGCAGCTGGCGGGGGGACCTCACAGATACGCAGTATTTT
CASSWRGDLTDTQYF
>NA|once|TRBV7-2|TRBJ1-2
TGTGCCAGCAGCTTACAAACGGAGGGCTATGGCTACACCTTC
CASSLQTEGYGYTF
>NA|large|TRBV5-8|TRBJ1-4
TGTGCCAGCAGCTTAGGGGCGGTTGAAAAACTGTTTTTT
CASSLGAVEKLFF
>NA|large|TRBV6-2/TRBV6-3|TRBJ2-7
TGTGCCAGCAACCCAGGGGCAGGAGTAGACTACGAGCAGTACTTC
CASNPGAGVDYEQYF
>NA|NA|TRBV6-5|TRBJ1-1
TGTGCCAGCAGTCCCTTTGACAGTCGGGCTGAAGCTTTCTTT
CASSPFDSRAEAFF
>TRBD1|NA|TRBV12-3/TRBV12-4|TRBJ1-1
TGTGCCAGCACCTTTACAGGGGCTGAAGCTTTCTTT
CASTFTGAEAFF
>NA|few|TRBV9|TRBJ1-4
TGTGCCAGCAGCGTAGGGACTCTCTTGACTGAAAAACTGTTTTTT
CASSVGTLLTEKLFF
>NA|once|TRBV3-1/TRBV3-2|TRBJ1-2
TGTGCCAGCAGCCAAGGTTGGCAGGGAAGTAATGGCTACACCTTC
CASSQGWQGSNGYTF
>TRBD2|NA|TRBV11-2|TRBJ2-3
TGTGCCAGCAGCGCCCGGGACAGGGGCACTAGCGGGGGGCAGGATACGCAGTATTTT
CASSARDRGTSGGQDTQYF
>NA|few|TRBV19|TRBJ1-5
TGTGCCAGTAGTATAGTGGTGGGCTTCGGCAATCAGCCCCAGCATTTT
CASSIVVGFGNQPQHF
>NA|NA|TRBV7-3|TRBJ1-1
TGTGCCAGCAGCTTAAGCGCCTGGAACACTGAAGCTTTCTTT
CASSLSAWNTEAFF
>NA|few|TRBV6-5|TRBJ2-1
TGTGCCAGCAGTTACGGGGCTGTCAATGAGCAGTTCTTC
CASSYGAVNEQFF
>NA|NA|TRBV9|TRBJ1-1
TGTGCCAGCAGCCCGCGGACTGAAGCTTTCTTT
CASSPRTEAFF
>TRBD2|NA|TRBV18|TRBJ2-1
TGTGCCAGCTCACCCATAGGGGCGGGAGGGCCGAATGAGCAGTTCTTC
CASSPIGAGGPNEQFF
>NA|NA|TRBV19|TRBJ1-1
TGTGCCAGTAGTATCAGGGGCTTCACGGCTTTCTTT
CASSIRGFTAFF
>NA|NA|TRBV30|TRBJ2-2
TGTGCCTGGAGTACCGGGGGGGAGCTGTTTTTT
CAWSTGGELFF
>TRBD2|NA|TRBV10-3|TRBJ2-5
TGTGCCATCAGTGAGACTAGCGGGGGGGCGGCCCAGTACTTC
CAISETSGGAAQYF
>TRBD1|NA|TRBV7-9|TRBJ1-4
TGTGCCAGCAGCTTAGCAGGGGGCGAGATAAAACTGTTTTTT
CASSLAGGEIKLFF
>TRBD1|NA|TRBV6-4|TRBJ1-2
TGTGCCAGCAGATCTTCCGGGACAGGGTTTTTTGGCTACACCTTC
CASRSSGTGFFGYTF
>NA|NA|TRBV19|TRBJ1-1
TGTGCCAGTAGCCTCGGGTATACGAACACTGAAGCTTTCTTT
CASSLGYTNTEAFF
>NA|once|TRBV6-2/TRBV6-3|TRBJ1-2
TGTGCCAGCAGTAGGGGCCGCGGAGACTATGGCTACACCTTC
CASSRGRGDYGYTF
>TRBD1|once|TRBV5-1|TRBJ1-2
TGCGCCAGCAGTTATCAAGACAGGGGCTATGGCTACACCTTC
CASSYQDRGYGYTF
>NA|NA|TRBV3-1/TRBV3-2|TRBJ2-1
TGTGCCAGCAGCCCGACAGGCTACAATGAGCAGTTCTTC
CASSPTGYNEQFF
>TRBD2|NA|TRBV5-4|TRBJ2-3
TGTGCCAGCAGCTTGCCTAGCGGGGGGATCACAGATACGCAGTATTTT
CASSLPSGGITDTQYF
>NA|NA|TRBV6-5|TRBJ1-1
TGTGCCAGCAGTTGGGGGGGTATGAACACTGAAGCTTTCTTT
CASSWGGMNTEAFF
>NA|few|TRBV23-1|TRBJ1-4
TGCGCCAGCGTTTCCAGGGTATTAAAGGATGAAAAACTGTTTTTT
CASVSRVLKDEKLFF
>TRBD1|NA|TRBV29-1|TRBJ2-5
TGCAGCGTTGCTGAAGGGGGCGGTGAGACCCAGTACTTC
CSVAEGGGETQYF
>TRBD2|NA|TRBV7-2|TRBJ2-1
TGTGCCAGCAGCTTACCGAGGACTAGCGGCTTCAATGAGCAGTTCTTC
CASSLPRTSGFNEQFF
>TRBD2|NA|TRBV27|TRBJ2-2
TGTGCCAGCAGCCCTAGCGGGGGGGCAGTTTCCGGGGAGCTGTTTTTT
CASSPSGGAVSGELFF
>TRBD1|NA|TRBV3-1/TRBV3-2|TRBJ1-2
TGTGCCAGCAGCCAACGTGACAGGGGCGACCTCTATGGCTACACCTTC
CASSQRDRGDLYGYTF
>NA|NA|TRBV2|TRBJ1-1
TGTGCCAGCAGTCAGCTCCAGGGAGGCGGCACTGAAGCTTTCTTT
CASSQLQGGGTEAFF
>NA|few|TRBV9|TRBJ2-3
TGTGCCAGCAGCGTAGCGGCGGGGAATAGCACAGATACGCAGTATTTT
CASSVAAGNSTDTQYF